This note documents a single T cell receptor (beta chain) sequence. The source of the sample is a study of patients and donors after allogeneic stem cell transplantation. TCRdb passed the RT-PCR reads through MiXCR, listing each CDR3 protein once. This table has about 960,000 distinct CDR3 sequences, more than 15% appearing once. This CDR3 has 16 amino acids. V shed 4 bases and J 7 bases; nucleotides not matched to a gene: 9. The germline V gene has CDR1 SNHLY and CDR2 FYNNEI. The sample consisted of blood, either unsorted or a sorted T cell fraction (not recorded which). The sequence was collected from a human donor who was either an allogeneic HSCT recipient or a stem cell or donor lymphocyte infusion donor (not recorded which). It is not recorded whose cells these are; they may come from a transplant donor. This chain joins TRBV2 and TRBJ1-6; 8 bases fit TRBD1. The CDR3 is CASSGGRQGRNSPLHF. Here the CDR3 DNA reads TGTGCCAGCAGTGGGGGGCGACAGGGGAGAAATTCACCCCTCCACTTT.